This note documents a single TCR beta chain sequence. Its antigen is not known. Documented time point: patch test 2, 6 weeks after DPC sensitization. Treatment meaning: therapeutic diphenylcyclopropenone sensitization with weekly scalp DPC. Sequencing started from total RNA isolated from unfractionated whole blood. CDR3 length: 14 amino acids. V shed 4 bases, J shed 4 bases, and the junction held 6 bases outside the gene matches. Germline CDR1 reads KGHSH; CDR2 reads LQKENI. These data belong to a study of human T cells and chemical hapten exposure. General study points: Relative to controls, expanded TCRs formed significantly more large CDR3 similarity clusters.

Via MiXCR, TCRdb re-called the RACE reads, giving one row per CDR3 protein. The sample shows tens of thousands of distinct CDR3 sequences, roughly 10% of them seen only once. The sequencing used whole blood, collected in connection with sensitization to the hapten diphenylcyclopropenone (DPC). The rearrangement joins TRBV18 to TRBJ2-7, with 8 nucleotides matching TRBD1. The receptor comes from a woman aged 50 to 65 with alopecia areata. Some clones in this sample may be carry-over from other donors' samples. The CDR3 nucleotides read TGTGCCAGCTCACTAACAGGGGGAATTTACGAGCAGTACTTC. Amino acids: CASSLTGGIYEQYF.